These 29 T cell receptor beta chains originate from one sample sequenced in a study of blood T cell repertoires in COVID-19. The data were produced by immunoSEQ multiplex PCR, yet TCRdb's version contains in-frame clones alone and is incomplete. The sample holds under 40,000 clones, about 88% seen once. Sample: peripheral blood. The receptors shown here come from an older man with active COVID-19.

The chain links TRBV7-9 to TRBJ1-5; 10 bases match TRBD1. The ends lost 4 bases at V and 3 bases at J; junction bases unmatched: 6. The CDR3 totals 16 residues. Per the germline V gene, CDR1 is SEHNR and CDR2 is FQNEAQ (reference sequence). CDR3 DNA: TGTGCCAGCAGCTACTCCGGGACAGGGGACAATCAGCCCCAGCATTTT. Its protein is CASSYSGTGDNQPQHF.

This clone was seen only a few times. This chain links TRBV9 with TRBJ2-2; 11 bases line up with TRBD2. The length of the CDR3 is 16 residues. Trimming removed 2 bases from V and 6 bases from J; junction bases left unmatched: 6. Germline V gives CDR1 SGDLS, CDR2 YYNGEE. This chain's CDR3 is CASSVAGTSGSGELFF. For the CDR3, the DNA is TGTGCCAGCAGCGTTGCCGGGACTAGCGGTTCCGGGGAGCTGTTTTTT.

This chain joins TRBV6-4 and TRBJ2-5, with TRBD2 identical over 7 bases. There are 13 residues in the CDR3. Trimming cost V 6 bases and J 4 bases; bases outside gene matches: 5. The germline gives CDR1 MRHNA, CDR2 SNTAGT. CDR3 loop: CASSREERETQYF. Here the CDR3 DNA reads TGTGCCAGCAGCCGGGAGGAGAGAGAGACCCAGTACTTC.

The CDR3: CASSMDGGNEQFF. CDR3 DNA sequence: TGTGCCAGCAGCATGGACGGGGGCAATGAGCAGTTCTTC. The chain links TRBV5-8 to TRBJ2-1; maybe TRBD2 (6 bases). The length of the CDR3 is 13 residues. V shed 4 bases and J shed 6 bases, with 11 bases lying between them. Germline V gene data show CDR1 as SGHTS and CDR2 as YDEGEE.

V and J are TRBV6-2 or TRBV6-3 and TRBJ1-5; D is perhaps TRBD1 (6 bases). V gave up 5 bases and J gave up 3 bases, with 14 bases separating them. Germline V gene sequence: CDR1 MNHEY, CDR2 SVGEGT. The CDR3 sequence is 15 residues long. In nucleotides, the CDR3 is TGTGCCAGCAGTCTAACAGGGAAATTCAATCAGCCCCAGCATTTT. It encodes CASSLTGKFNQPQHF.

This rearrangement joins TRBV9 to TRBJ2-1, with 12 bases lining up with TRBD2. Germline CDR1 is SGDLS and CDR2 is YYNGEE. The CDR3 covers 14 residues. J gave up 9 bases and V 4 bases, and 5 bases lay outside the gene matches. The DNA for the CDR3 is TGTGCCAGCAGCAGAACTAGCGGGGGGTTTGAGCAGTTCTTC. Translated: CASSRTSGGFEQFF.

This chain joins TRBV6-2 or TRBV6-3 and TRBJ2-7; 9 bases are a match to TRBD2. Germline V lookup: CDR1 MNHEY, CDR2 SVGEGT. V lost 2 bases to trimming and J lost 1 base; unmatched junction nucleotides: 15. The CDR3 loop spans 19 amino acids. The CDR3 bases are TGTGCCAGCAGTTACCAGAAAGAGGCGGGAGGGCCGGTATCCTACGAGCAGTACTTC. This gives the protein CASSYQKEAGGPVSYEQYF.

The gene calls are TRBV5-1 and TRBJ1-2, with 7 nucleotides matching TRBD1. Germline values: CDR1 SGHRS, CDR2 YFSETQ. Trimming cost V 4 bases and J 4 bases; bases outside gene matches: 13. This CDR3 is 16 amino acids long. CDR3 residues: CASSPGTVQGIYGYTF. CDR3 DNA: TGCGCCAGCAGCCCGGGGACAGTCCAGGGGATCTATGGCTACACCTTC.

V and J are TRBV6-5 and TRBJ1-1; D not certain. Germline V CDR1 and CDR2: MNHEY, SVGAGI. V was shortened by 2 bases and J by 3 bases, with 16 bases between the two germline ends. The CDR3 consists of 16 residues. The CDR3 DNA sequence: TGTGCCAGCAGTTACGATCATTTTGGGCAGCACACTGAAGCTTTCTTT. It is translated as CASSYDHFGQHTEAFF.

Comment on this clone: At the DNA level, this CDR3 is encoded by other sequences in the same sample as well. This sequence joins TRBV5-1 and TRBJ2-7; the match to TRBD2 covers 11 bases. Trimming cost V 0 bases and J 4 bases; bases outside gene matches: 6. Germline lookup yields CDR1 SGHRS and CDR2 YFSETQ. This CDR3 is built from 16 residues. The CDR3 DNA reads TGCGCCAGCAGCTTGGCTATTAGCGGGAGGGGTTACGAGCAGTACTTC. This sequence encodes CASSLAISGRGYEQYF.

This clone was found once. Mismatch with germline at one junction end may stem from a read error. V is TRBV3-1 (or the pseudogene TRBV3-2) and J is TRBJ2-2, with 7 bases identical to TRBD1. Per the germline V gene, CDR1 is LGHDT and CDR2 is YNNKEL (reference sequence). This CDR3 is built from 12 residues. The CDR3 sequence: CPRQGNTGELFF. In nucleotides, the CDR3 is TGCCCGCGACAGGGGAACACCGGGGAGCTGTTTTTT.

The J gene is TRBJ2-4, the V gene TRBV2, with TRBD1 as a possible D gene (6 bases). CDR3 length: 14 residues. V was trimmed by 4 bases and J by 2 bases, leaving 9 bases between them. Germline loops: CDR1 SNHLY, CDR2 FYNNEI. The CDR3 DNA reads TGTGCCAGCAGTGCAGGGGATACCAAAAACATTCAGTACTTC. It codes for CASSAGDTKNIQYF. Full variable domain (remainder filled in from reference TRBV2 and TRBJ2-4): EPEVTQTPSHQVTQMGQEVILRCVPISNHLYFYWYRQILGQKVEFLVSFYNNEISEKSEIFDDQFSVERPDGSNFTLKIRSTKLEDSAMYFCASSAGDTKNIQYFGAGTRLSVL.

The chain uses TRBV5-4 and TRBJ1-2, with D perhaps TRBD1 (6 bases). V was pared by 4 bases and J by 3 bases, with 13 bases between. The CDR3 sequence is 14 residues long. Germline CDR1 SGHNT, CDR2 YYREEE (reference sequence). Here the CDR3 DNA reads TGTGCCAGCAGCGGGAGGGGGAGCGACTATGGCTACACCTTC. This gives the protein CASSGRGSDYGYTF.

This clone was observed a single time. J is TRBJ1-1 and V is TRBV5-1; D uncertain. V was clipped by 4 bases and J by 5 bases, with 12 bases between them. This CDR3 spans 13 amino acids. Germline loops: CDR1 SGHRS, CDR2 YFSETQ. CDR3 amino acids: CASSPKELTEAFF. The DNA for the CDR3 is TGCGCCAGCAGCCCGAAAGAGCTAACTGAAGCTTTCTTT.

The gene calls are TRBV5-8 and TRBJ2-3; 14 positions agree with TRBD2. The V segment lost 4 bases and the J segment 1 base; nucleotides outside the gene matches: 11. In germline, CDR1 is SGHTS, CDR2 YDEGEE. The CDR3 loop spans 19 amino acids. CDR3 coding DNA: TGTGCCAGCAGCCTAACCGGGACTAGCGGGAGAGGGGGCACAGATACGCAGTATTTT. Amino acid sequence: CASSLTGTSGRGGTDTQYF.

CDR3 DNA sequence: TGTGCCAGCTCACCACGAGACAGGGGCACTGAAGCTTTCTTT. This encodes CASSPRDRGTEAFF. The rearrangement links TRBV18 to TRBJ1-1; TRBD1 matches at 8 bases. This CDR3 region has 14 residues. V trimming: 1 base; J trimming: 4 bases; junction bases outside the gene matches: 2. Germline CDR1 is KGHSH and CDR2 is LQKENI.

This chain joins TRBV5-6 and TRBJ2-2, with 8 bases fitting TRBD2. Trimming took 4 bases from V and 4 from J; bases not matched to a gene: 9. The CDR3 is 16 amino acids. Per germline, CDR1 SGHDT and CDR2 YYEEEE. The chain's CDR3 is CASSPGGGTSTGELFF. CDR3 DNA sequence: TGTGCCAGCAGCCCGGGGGGGGGAACCAGCACCGGGGAGCTGTTTTTT.

DNA of the CDR3: TGTGCCAGCAGCGCGACAGGGGCCAATCAGCCCCAGCATTTT. It encodes CASSATGANQPQHF. The genes are TRBV9 and TRBJ1-5, with TRBD1 matching 8 bases. In germline, CDR1 is SGDLS, CDR2 YYNGEE. V trimming: 3 bases; J trimming: 3 bases; junction bases outside the gene matches: 2. This CDR3 region has 14 residues.

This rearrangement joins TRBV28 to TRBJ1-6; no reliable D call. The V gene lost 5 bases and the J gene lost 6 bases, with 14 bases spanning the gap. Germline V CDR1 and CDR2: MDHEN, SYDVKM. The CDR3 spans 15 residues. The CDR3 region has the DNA TGTGCCAGCAGTAGCCCAGGTCGGGGTAATTCACCCCTCCACTTT. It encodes CASSSPGRGNSPLHF.

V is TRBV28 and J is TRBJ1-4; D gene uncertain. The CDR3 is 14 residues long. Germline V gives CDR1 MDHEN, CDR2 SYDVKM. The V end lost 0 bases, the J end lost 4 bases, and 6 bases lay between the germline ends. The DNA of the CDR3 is TGTGCCAGCAGTTTATGGCGGAATAATGAAAAACTGTTTTTT. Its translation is CASSLWRNNEKLFF. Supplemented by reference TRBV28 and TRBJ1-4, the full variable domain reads DVKVTQSSRYLVKRTGEKVFLECVQDMDHENMFWYRQDPGLGLRLIYFSYDVKMKEKGDIPEGYSVSREKKERFSLILESASTNQTSMYLCASSLWRNNEKLFFGSGTQLSVL.

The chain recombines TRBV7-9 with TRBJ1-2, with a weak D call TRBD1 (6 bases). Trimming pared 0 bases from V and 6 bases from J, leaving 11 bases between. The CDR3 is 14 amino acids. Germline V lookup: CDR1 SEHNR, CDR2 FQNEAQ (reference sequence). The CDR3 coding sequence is TGTGCCAGCAGCTTAGCGGGGGCTCGAGATGGCTACACCTTC. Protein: CASSLAGARDGYTF.

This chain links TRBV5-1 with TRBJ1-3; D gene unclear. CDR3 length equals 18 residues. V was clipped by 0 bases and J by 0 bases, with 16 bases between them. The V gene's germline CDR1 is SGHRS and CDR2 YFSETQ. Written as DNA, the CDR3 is TGCGCCAGCAGCTTGGCTCCCACCCAGGCAAGCTCTGGAAACACCATATATTTT. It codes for CASSLAPTQASSGNTIYF.

CDR3 sequence: CASSVAGQETQYF. The CDR3 DNA is TGCGCCAGCAGTGTCGCGGGGCAAGAGACCCAGTACTTC. The V call is TRBV10-2, the J call TRBJ2-5, with D perhaps matching TRBD2 (6 bases). Germline V lookup: CDR1 WSHSY, CDR2 SAAADI. This CDR3 contains 13 residues. V shed 4 bases and J shed 2 bases, with 8 bases lying between them.

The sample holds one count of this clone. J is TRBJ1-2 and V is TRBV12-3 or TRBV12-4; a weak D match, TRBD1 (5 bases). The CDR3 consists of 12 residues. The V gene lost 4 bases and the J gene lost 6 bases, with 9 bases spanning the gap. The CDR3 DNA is TGTGCCAGCAGTTCAGGGTTAGATGGCTACACCTTC. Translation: CASSSGLDGYTF.

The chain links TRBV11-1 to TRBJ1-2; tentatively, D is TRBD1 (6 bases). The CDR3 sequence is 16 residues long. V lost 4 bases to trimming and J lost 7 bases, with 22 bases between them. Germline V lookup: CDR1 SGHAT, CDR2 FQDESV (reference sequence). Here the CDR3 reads CASSSRRGALDRGYTF. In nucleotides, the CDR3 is TGTGCCAGCAGCTCCAGACGGGGGGCCCTCGATCGTGGCTACACCTTC.

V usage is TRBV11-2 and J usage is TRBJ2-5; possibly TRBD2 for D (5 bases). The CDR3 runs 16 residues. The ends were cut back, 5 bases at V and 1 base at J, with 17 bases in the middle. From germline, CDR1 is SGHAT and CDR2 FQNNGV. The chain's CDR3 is CASSPRPPGIQETQYF. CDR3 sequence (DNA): TGTGCCAGCAGCCCTCGTCCCCCGGGGATCCAAGAGACCCAGTACTTC. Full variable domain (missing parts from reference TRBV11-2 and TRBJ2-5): EAGVAQSPRYKIIEKRQSVAFWCNPISGHATLYWYQQILGQGPKLLIQFQNNGVVDDSQLPKDRFSAERLKGVDSTLKIQPAKLEDSAVYLCASSPRPPGIQETQYFGPGTRLLVL.

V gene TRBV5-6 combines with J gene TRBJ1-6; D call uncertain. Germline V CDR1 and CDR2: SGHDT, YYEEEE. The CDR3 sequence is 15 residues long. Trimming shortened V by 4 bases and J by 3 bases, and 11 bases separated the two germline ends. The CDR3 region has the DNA TGTGCCAGCAGCCTCCCCGGGGTCTATAATTCACCCCTCCACTTT. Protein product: CASSLPGVYNSPLHF.

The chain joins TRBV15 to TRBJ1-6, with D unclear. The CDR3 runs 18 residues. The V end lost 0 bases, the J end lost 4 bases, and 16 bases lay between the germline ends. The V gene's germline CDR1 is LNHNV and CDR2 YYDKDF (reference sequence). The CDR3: CATSRDTPGNFYNSPLHF. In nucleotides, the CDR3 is TGTGCCACCAGCAGAGATACCCCCGGTAATTTTTATAATTCACCCCTCCACTTT.

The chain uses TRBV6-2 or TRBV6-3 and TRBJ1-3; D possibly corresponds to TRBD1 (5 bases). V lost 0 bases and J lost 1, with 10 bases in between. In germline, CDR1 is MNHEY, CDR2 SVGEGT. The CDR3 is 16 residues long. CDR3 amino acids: CASSYSGRASGNTIYF. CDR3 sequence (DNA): TGTGCCAGCAGTTACTCTGGCAGGGCTTCTGGAAACACCATATATTTT.